These 5 T cell receptor beta chains share one sample of origin, sequenced in a study of T cell repertoires in cytomegalovirus infection. From the reads, TCRdb called clonotypes with MiXCR, one entry per CDR3 protein. The repertoire holds approximately 910,000 distinct CDR3 sequences, around 30% seen once, with around 15% in the top ten. Antigens for these TCRs are unknown. This specimen was cultured CD8+ T cells from PBMCs, taken from culture after CMV antigen stimulation. Receptors originate from a human donor in good health (CMV status not recorded). Some clones in this sample may be carry-over from other donors' samples.

This clonotype has just a few counts. This chain connects TRBV7-9 to TRBJ1-4; perhaps TRBD1 as D (6 bases). The CDR3 consists of 14 residues. Germline CDR1 SEHNR, CDR2 FQNEAQ (reference sequence). V dropped 5 bases and J dropped 8 bases, with 15 bases sitting between them. The CDR3 spells CASSPFGGQEKLFF. Written as DNA, the CDR3 is TGTGCCAGCAGCCCCTTCGGAGGACAGGAAAAACTGTTTTTT. The complete variable domain, with remaining parts taken from reference TRBV7-9 and TRBJ1-4, reads DTGVSQNPRHKITKRGQNVTFRCDPISEHNRLYWYRQTLGQGPEFLTYFQNEAQLEKSRLLSDRFSAERPKGSFSTLEIQRTEQGDSAMYLCASSPFGGQEKLFFGSGTQLSVL.

A single count supports this clonotype. CDR3 region: CASTFSGTGGWYSNQPQHF. Written as DNA, the CDR3 is TGTGCCAGTACCTTCTCCGGGACAGGAGGCTGGTATAGCAATCAGCCCCAGCATTTT. The chain couples TRBV19 to TRBJ1-5, with 8 bases matching TRBD1. Germline-derived CDR1 and CDR2 are LNHDA and SQIVND (reference sequence). This CDR3 contains 19 residues. Unmatched junction bases numbered 17, after V lost 7 bases and J lost 0 bases.

This clonotype was seen at least ten times. The chain has TRBV7-2 and TRBJ1-2; D uncertain. V lost 6 bases and J 1 base, leaving 15 bases between the germline ends. The germline gives CDR1 SGHTA, CDR2 FQGNSA. CDR3 size: 15 residues. The CDR3 spells CASSSPGDFNYGYTF. The CDR3 nucleotides are TGTGCCAGCAGTTCACCAGGCGATTTTAACTATGGCTACACCTTC.

This clonotype came up a few times. The V call is TRBV19, the J call TRBJ2-1; 11 bases are shared with TRBD1. The V gene end was trimmed by 10 bases and the J gene end by 7 bases; junction bases not matched to a gene: 12. The CDR3 sequence is 15 residues long. CDR1 is LNHDA and CDR2 is SQIVND in the germline V gene (reference sequence). CDR3 amino acids: CATSSRDRGGNEQFF. For the CDR3, the DNA is TGTGCCACATCGTCCCGGGACAGGGGGGGAAATGAGCAGTTCTTC. Full variable domain (remainder filled in from reference TRBV19 and TRBJ2-1): DGGITQSPKYLFRKEGQNVTLSCEQNLNHDAMYWYRQDPGQGLRLIYYSQIVNDFQKGDIAEGYSVSREKKESFPLTVTSAQKNPTAFYLCATSSRDRGGNEQFFGPGTRLTVL.

This rearrangement joins TRBV2 to TRBJ2-7; D is perhaps TRBD1 or TRBD2 (5 bases each). Germline-derived CDR1 and CDR2 are SNHLY and FYNNEI. The CDR3 is 16 residues long. Trimming left V 6 bases short and J 6 bases short, with 24 bases between. The CDR3 coding sequence is TGTGCCAGCAGGAGGGGTAGGGAAGGGGTGAAAGCCGAGCAGTACTTC. Translated, it gives CASRRGREGVKAEQYF.